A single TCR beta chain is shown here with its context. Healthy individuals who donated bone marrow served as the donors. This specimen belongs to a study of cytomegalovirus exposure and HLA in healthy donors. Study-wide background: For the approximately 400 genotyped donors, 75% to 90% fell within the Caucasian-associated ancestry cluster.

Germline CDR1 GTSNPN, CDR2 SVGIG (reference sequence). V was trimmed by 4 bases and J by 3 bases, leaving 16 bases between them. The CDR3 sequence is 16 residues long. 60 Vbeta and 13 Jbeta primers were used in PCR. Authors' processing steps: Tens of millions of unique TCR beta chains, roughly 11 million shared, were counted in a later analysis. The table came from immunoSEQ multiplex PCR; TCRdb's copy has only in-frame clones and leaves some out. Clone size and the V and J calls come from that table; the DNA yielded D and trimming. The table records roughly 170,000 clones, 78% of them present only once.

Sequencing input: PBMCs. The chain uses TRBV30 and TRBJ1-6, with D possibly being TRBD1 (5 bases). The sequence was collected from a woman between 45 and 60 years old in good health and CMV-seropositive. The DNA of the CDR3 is TGTGCCTGGAAGAGCGGGGCCCGCCTCTATAATTCACCCCTCCACTTT. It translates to CAWKSGARLYNSPLHF.